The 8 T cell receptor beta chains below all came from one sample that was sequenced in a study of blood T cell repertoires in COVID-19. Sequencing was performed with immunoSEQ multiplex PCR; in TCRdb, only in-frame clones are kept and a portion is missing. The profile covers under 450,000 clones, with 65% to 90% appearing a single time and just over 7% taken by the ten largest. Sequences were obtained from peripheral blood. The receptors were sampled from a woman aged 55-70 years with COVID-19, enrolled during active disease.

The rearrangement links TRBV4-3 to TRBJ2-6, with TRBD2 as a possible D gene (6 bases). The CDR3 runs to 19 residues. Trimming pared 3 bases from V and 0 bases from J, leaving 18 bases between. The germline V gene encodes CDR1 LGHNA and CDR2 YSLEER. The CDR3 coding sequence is TGCGCCAGCAGCCAGGCCCCGGAGGGCCAGAGCTCTGGGGCCAACGTCCTGACTTTC. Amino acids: CASSQAPEGQSSGANVLTF.

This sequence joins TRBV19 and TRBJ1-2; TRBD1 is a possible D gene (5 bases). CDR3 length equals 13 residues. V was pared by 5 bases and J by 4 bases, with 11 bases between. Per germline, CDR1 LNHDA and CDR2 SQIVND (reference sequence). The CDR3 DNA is TGTGCCAGTAGTTCGACAGAGTCCTATGGCTACACCTTC. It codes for CASSSTESYGYTF.

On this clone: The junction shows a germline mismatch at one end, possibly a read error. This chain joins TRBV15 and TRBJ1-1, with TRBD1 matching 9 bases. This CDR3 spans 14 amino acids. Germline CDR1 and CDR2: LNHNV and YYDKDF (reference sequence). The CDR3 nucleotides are TGTGCCACCAAGCATGACAGGGGGAACAATGAAGCTTTCTTT. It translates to CATKHDRGNNEAFF.

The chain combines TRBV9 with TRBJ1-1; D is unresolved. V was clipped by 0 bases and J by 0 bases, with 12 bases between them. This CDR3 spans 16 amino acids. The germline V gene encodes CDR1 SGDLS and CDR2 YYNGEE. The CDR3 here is CASSVEDGGMNTEAFF. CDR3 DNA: TGTGCCAGCAGCGTAGAAGACGGCGGAATGAACACTGAAGCTTTCTTT.

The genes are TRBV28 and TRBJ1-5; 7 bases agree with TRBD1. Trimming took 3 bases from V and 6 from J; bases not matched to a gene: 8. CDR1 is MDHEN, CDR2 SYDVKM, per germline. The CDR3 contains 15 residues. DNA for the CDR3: TGTGCCAGCAGTTTCCCCAACAGGGGTTCTCAGCCCCAGCATTTT. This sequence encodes CASSFPNRGSQPQHF.

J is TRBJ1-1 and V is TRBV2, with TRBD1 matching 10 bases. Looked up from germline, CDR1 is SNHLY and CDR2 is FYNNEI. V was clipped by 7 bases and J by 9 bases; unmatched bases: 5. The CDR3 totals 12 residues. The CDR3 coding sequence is TGTGCCAGCACAGGGACAGGGGTAAAAGCTTTCTTT. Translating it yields CASTGTGVKAFF.

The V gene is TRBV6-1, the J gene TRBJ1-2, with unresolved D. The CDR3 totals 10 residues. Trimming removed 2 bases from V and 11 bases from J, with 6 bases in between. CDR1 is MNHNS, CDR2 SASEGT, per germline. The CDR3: CASSEISYTF. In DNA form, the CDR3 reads TGTGCCAGCAGTGAAATTTCGTACACCTTC.

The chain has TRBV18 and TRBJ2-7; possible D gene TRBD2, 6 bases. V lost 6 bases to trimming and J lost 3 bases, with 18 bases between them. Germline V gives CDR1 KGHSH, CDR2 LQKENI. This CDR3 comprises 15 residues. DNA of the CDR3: TGTGCCAGCTCCCCTTTGTCAGGAGGGTTCTACGAGCAGTACTTC. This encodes CASSPLSGGFYEQYF. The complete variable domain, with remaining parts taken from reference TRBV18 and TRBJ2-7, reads NAGVMQNPRHLVRRRGQEARLRCSPMKGHSHVYWYRQLPEEGLKFMVYLQKENIIDESGMPKERFSAEFPKEGPSILRIQQVVRGDSAAYFCASSPLSGGFYEQYFGPGTRLTVT.